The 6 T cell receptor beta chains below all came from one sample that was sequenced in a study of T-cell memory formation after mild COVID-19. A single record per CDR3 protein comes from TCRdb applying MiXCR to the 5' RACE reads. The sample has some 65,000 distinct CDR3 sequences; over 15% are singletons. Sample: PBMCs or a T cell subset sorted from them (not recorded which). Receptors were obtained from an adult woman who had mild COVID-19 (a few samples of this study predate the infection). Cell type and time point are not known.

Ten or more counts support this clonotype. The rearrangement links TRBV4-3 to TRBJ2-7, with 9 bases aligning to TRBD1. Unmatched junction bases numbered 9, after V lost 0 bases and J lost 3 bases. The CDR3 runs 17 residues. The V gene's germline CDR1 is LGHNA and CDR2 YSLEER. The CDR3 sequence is CASSQDLGDRANYEQYF. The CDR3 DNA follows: TGCGCCAGCAGCCAAGATCTCGGGGACAGGGCCAACTACGAGCAGTACTTC.

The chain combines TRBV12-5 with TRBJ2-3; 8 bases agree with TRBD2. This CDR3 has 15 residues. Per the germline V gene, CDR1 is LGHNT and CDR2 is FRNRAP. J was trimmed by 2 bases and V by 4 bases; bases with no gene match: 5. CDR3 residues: CASGSGGALTDTQYF. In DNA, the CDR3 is TGTGCTAGTGGTTCGGGGGGGGCCCTCACAGATACGCAGTATTTT.

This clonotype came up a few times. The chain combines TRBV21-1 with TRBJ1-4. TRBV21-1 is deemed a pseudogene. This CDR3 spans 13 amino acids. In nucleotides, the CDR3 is TGTGCCAGCAGCAAAATCGGGGTTGAAAAACTGTTTTTT. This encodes CASSKIGVEKLFF.

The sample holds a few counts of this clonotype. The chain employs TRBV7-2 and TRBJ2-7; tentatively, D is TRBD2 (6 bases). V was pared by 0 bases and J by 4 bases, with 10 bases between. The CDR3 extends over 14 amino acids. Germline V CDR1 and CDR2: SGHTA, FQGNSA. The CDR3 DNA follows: TGTGCCAGCAGCTTAGCGGGGGGAGATTACGAGCAGTACTTC. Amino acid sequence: CASSLAGGDYEQYF.

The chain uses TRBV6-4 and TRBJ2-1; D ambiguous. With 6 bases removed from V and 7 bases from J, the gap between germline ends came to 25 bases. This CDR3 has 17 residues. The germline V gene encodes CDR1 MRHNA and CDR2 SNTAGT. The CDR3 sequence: CASSPYSAENFGNEQFF. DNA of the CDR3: TGTGCCAGCAGCCCCTATTCCGCAGAGAATTTTGGGAATGAGCAGTTCTTC.

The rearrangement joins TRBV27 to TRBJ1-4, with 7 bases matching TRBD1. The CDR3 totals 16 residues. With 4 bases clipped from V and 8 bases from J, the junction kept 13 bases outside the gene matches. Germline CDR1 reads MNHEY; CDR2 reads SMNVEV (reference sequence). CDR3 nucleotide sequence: TGTGCCAGCAGTTATGAGACAGGGTCTGCGGGAGAAAAACTGTTTTTT. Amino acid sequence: CASSYETGSAGEKLFF.